This T cell receptor (beta chain) was captured by sequencing in a study of blood T cell repertoires in COVID-19. Across the study: Specimens from acute and convalescent COVID-19 originated in the United States, Italy and Spain. T cells, B-cell-depleted T cells, or PBMCs supplied cDNA or gDNA.

In the original workflow: How many nucleated cells were present was estimated from reference gene primer amplification. Clones were sequenced by immunoSEQ multiplex PCR, and TCRdb holds only the in-frame ones, with some missing. The V and J calls and clone size were taken over from that table, and D and trimming were inferred from the DNA. Of around 100,000 clones detected, around 85% appear once; the ten largest clones hold approximately 13%. This CDR3 contains 15 residues. V lost 4 bases, J lost 4 bases, and 17 bases lay in between. CDR1 and CDR2 (germline): LNHDA, SQIVND (reference sequence). The clonotype comes from a human donor in a cohort sampled during active COVID-19. Sequenced sample: peripheral blood. The rearrangement uses TRBV19 and TRBJ2-7; possible D gene TRBD2, 5 bases. CDR3 sequence: CASSKAIGGGYEQYF. The CDR3 nucleotides read TGTGCCAGTAGTAAGGCCATAGGAGGAGGTTACGAGCAGTACTTC.